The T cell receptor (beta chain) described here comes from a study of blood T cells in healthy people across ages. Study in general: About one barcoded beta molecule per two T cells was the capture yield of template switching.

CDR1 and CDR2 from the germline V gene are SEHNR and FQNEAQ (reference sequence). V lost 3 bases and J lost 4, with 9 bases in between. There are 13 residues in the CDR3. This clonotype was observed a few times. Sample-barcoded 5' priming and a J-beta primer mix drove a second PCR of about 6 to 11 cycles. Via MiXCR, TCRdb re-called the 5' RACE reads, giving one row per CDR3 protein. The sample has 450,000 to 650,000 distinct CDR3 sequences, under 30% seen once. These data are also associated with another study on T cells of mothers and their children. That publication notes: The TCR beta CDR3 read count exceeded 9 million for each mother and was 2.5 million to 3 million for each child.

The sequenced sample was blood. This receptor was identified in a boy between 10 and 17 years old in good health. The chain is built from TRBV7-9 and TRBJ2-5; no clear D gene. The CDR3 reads CASSFEEVETQYF. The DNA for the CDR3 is TGTGCCAGCAGCTTCGAGGAAGTAGAGACCCAGTACTTC.